The clone carrying this T cell receptor (beta chain) has at least ten counts. Its antigen remains unknown. This specimen comes from a study of metastatic and nonmetastatic thyroid tumors. Study-wide background: Repertoire data that came from the blood and tumor or nodule tissue of malignant and benign thyroid patients were compared. General study results and limits: The study reportedly found significantly higher TCR beta diversity in malignant thyroid tumors than benign nodules, in blood and tumor.

Thyroid surgery was performed in patients who had received no treatment beforehand. Authors' processing steps: It was from CDR3 differences across clinicopathological groups that a distant-metastasis classifier for papillary thyroid cancer was built. Using MiXCR, TCRdb reanalyzed the PCR reads. For this entry, the V and J calls and clone size follow TCRdb and not the study's own pipeline. The sample holds about 35,000 clones; around 20% are singletons and the top ten take 15% to 20%. The receptor was isolated from a female donor with papillary thyroid cancer or a benign thyroid nodule (not recorded which). Some clones in this sample may be carry-over from other donors' samples. The sequenced sample consisted of blood.

The CDR3 DNA reads TGCGCCAGCAGCTTGGAACCGTCACAGGGTAGGAACATTCAGTACTTC. Amino acid sequence: CASSLEPSQGRNIQYF. The genes are TRBV5-1 and TRBJ2-4; a possible D gene is TRBD1 (6 bases). The ends were cut back, 0 bases at V and 7 bases at J, with 17 bases in the middle. CDR1 SGHRS and CDR2 YFSETQ come from the germline V gene. CDR3 length: 16 amino acids. The variable domain in full, completed from reference TRBV5-1 and TRBJ2-4, reads KAGVTQTPRYLIKTRGQQVTLSCSPISGHRSVSWYQQTPGQGLQFLFEYFSETQRNKGNFPGRFSGRQFSNSRSEMNVSTLELGDSALYLCASSLEPSQGRNIQYFGAGTRLSVL.